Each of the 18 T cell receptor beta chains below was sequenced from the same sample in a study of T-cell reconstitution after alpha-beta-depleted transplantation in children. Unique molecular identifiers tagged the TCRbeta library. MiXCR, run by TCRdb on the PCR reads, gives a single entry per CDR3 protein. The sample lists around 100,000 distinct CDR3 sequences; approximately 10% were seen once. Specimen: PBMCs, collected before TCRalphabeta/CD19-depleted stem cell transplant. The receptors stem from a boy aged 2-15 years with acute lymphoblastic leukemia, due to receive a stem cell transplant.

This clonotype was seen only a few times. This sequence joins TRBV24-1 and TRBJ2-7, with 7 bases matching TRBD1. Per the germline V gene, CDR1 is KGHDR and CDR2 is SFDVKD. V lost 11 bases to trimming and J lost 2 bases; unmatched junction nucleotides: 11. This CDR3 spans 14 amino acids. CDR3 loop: CASRFPGQTYEQYF. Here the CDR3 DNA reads TGTGCCAGCCGGTTCCCGGGACAGACCTACGAGCAGTACTTC.

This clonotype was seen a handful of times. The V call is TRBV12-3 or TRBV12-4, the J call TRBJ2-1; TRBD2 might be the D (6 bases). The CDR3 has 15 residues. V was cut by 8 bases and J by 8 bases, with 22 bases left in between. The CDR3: CASSWRDGSRDEQFF. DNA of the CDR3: TGTGCCAGCTCCTGGCGGGACGGGAGTAGGGATGAGCAGTTCTTC.

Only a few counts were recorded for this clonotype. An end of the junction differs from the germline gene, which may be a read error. CDR3 region: CASSFSAERDTHYF. CDR3 in DNA: TGTGCCAGCAGCTTTTCCGCGGAGAGAGATACGCACTATTTT. The rearrangement links TRBV7-9 to TRBJ2-3; D call uncertain. This CDR3 is 14 amino acids long. From germline, CDR1 is SEHNR and CDR2 FQNEAQ (reference sequence).

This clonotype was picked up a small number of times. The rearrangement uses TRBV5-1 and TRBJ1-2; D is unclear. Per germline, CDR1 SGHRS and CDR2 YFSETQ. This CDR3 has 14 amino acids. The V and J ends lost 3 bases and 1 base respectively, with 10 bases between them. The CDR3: CASSSDGFNYGYTF. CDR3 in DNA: TGCGCCAGCAGCTCGGACGGGTTTAACTATGGCTACACCTTC.

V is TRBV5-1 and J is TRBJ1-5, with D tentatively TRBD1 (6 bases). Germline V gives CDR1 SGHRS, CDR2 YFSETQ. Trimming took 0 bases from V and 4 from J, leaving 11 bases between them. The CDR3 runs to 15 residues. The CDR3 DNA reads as TGCGCCAGCAGCTTGGAAGGGGGTTTAAATCAGCCCCAGCATTTT. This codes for CASSLEGGLNQPQHF.

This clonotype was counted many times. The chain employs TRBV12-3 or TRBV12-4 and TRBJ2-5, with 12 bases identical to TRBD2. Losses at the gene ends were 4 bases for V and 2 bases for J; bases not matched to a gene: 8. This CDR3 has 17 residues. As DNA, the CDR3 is TGTGCCAGCAGTTCCTACGGACTAGCGGGGCCTCAAGAGACCCAGTACTTC. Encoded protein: CASSSYGLAGPQETQYF.

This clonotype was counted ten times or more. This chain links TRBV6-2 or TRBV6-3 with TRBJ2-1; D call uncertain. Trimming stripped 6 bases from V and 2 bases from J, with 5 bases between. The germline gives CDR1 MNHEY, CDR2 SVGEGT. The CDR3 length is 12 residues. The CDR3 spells CASRRAYNEQFF. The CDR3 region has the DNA TGTGCCAGCAGAAGGGCCTACAATGAGCAGTTCTTC.

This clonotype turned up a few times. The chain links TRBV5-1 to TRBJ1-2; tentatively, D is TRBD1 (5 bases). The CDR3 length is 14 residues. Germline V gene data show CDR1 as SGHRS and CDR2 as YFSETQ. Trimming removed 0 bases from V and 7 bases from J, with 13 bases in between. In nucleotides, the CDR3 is TGCGCCAGCAGCTTGGTCGCAGGGAAGGGTGGCTACACCTTC. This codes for CASSLVAGKGGYTF.

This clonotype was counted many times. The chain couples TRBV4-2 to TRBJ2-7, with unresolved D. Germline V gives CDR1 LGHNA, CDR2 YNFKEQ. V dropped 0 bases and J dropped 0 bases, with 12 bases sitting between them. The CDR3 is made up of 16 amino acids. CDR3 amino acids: CASSQDEARSSYEQYF. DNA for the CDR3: TGTGCCAGCAGCCAAGATGAGGCCAGGAGCTCCTACGAGCAGTACTTC.

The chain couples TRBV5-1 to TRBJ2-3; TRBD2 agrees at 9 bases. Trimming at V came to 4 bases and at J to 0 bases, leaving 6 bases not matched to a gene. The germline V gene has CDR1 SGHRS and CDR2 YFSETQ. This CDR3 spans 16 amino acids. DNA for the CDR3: TGCGCCAGCAGCCCCGGGACTAGCCCTAGCACAGATACGCAGTATTTT. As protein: CASSPGTSPSTDTQYF. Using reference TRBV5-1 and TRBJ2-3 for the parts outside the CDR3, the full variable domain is KAGVTQTPRYLIKTRGQQVTLSCSPISGHRSVSWYQQTPGQGLQFLFEYFSETQRNKGNFPGRFSGRQFSNSRSEMNVSTLELGDSALYLCASSPGTSPSTDTQYFGPGTRLTVL.

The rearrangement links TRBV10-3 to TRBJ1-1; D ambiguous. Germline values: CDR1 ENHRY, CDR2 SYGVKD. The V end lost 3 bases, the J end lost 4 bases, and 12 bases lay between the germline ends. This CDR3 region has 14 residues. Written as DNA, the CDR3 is TGTGCCATCAGTGATAAGGTCCCAGGCACTGAAGCTTTCTTT. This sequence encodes CAISDKVPGTEAFF.

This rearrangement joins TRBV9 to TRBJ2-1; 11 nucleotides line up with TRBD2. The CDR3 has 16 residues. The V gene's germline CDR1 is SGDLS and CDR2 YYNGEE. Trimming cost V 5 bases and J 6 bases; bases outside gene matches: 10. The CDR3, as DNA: TGTGCCAGCAGACCCCCGGGACTAGCGGCAAGCAATGAGCAGTTCTTC. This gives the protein CASRPPGLAASNEQFF.

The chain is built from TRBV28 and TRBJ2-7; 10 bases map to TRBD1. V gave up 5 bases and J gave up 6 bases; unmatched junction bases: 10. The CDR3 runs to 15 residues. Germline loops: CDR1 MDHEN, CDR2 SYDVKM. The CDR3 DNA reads TGTGCCAGCAGTCGCCGGGACAGGGGTTCGCTCGAGCAGTACTTC. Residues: CASSRRDRGSLEQYF.

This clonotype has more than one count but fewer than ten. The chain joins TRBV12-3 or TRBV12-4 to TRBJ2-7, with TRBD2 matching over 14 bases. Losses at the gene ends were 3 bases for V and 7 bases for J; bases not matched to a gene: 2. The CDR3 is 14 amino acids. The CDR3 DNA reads TGTGCCAGCAGTTTGGGACTAGCGGGAGTTGAGCAGTACTTC. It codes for CASSLGLAGVEQYF.

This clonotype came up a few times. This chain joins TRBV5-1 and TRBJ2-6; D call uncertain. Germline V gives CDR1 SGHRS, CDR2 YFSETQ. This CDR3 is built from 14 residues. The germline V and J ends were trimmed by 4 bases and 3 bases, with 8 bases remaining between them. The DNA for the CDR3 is TGCGCCAGCAGCCCGGGCCTTGGGGCCAACGTCCTGACTTTC. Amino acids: CASSPGLGANVLTF.

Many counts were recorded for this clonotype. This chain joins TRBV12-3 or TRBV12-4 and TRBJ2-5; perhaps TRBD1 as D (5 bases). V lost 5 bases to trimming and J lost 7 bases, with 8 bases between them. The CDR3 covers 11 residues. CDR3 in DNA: TGTGCCAGCAGTCCCCAGGGGACCCAGTACTTC. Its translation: CASSPQGTQYF.

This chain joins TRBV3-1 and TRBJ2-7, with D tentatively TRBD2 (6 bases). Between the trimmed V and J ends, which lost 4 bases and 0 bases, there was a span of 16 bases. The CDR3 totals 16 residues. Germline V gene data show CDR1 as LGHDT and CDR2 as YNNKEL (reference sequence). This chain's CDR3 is CASSLGGPGSSYEQYF. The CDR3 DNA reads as TGTGCCAGCAGCCTCGGGGGACCTGGTAGCTCCTACGAGCAGTACTTC.

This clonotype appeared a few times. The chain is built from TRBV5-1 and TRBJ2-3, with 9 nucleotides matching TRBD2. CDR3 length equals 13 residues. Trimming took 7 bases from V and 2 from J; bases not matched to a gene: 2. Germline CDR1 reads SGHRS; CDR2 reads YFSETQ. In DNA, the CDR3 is TGCGCCAGCCAGCGGGAGGCCACAGATACGCAGTATTTT. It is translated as CASQREATDTQYF.